Each of the 27 T cell receptor beta chains below was sequenced from the same sample in a study of T cells in Graves' hyperthyroidism and ophthalmopathy (dated by TCRdb to between 2018 and 2021). Preparation of the library involved multiplex PCR. Sequenced using an Illumina HiSeq 2000. The TCR beta CDR3 regions were amplified from the RNA transcripts. The first round of RT-PCR for the TCR CDR3 was performed with the HTBI primer set and the Qiagen OneStep RT-PCR kit. TCRdb applied fastp at Q25 and MiXCR to the public reads, then kept only in-frame beta chains. Rows are unified per CDR3 protein, each entry keeping the most common DNA and genes. This sample comprises 300,000 to 450,000 distinct CDR3 sequences, around a sixth of them detected only once. The ten largest make up around 30% of the sample. The specimen sequenced was blood. Source of these receptors: a woman between 18 and 29 years old with Graves' hyperthyroidism that later progressed to Graves' ophthalmopathy.

This clonotype has at least ten counts. V usage is TRBV12-3 or TRBV12-4 and J usage is TRBJ2-7, with D hard to call. V was trimmed by 3 bases and J by 3 bases, leaving 9 bases between them. The CDR3 has 13 amino acids. Written as DNA, the CDR3 is TGTGCCAGCAGTTTTTCCTGGGGCTACGAGCAGTACTTC. This gives the protein CASSFSWGYEQYF.

Many counts were recorded for this clonotype. The chain carries TRBV2 and TRBJ1-1; 8 bases line up with TRBD1. The trim removed 6 bases at V and 7 bases at J, leaving 4 bases unmatched. CDR3 length equals 12 residues. Per the germline V gene, CDR1 is SNHLY and CDR2 is FYNNEI. CDR3 sequence: CASSQQGDEAFF. The CDR3 DNA reads as TGTGCCAGCAGCCAACAGGGGGATGAAGCTTTCTTT.

Note on this clonotype: This could be a read error, since a much larger clone is one nucleotide away. This chain connects TRBV2 to TRBJ2-1, with 16 bases matching TRBD2. Germline V gene data show CDR1 as SNHLY and CDR2 as FYNNEI. The CDR3 loop spans 19 amino acids. CDR3 sequence: CASSGLAGGQAASYSEQFF. CDR3 nucleotides: TGTGCCAGCTCGGGACTAGCGGGAGGGCAGGCGGCATCCTACAGTGAGCAGTTCTTC.

This clonotype was recorded at least ten times. V and J are TRBV15 and TRBJ2-1; 8 nucleotides align to TRBD2. CDR3 length: 16 amino acids. Germline trimming cut 2 bases from V and 4 bases from J; bases unmatched to any gene: 7. Germline values: CDR1 LNHNV, CDR2 YYDKDF (reference sequence). CDR3 amino acids: CATSRPGGSQYNEQFF. CDR3 nucleotide sequence: TGTGCCACCAGCAGACCGGGGGGGTCGCAATACAATGAGCAGTTCTTC.

This clonotype was seen at least ten times. The V and J genes are TRBV18 and TRBJ1-5; 8 nucleotides align to TRBD1. The germline CDR1 and CDR2 sequences are KGHSH and LQKENI. CDR3 length: 15 amino acids. V trimming: 3 bases; J trimming: 4 bases; junction bases outside the gene matches: 5. The CDR3 nucleotides read TGTGCCAGCTCACCGGGGACAGGAGAGAATCAGCCCCAGCATTTT. Translated, it gives CASSPGTGENQPQHF.

In this sample, this clonotype turned up many times. J is TRBJ1-5 and V is TRBV28; 9 bases line up with TRBD1. CDR1 and CDR2 (germline): MDHEN, SYDVKM. J was trimmed by 3 bases and V by 2 bases; bases with no gene match: 5. There are 16 residues in the CDR3. DNA of the CDR3: TGTGCCAGCAGTTTAGGGGACAGGGTGATCAATCAGCCCCAGCATTTT. Translated, it gives CASSLGDRVINQPQHF.

This clonotype has ten or more counts. The chain couples TRBV6-1 to TRBJ1-1; no clear D gene. The CDR3 extends over 12 amino acids. Germline loops: CDR1 MNHNS, CDR2 SASEGT. V lost 2 bases and J 3 bases, leaving 4 bases between the germline ends. The CDR3 sequence is CASSERDTEAFF. In nucleotides, the CDR3 is TGTGCCAGCAGTGAAAGGGACACTGAAGCTTTCTTT.

The chain joins TRBV18 to TRBJ2-1; 10 bases map to TRBD2. This CDR3 region has 15 residues. Germline values: CDR1 KGHSH, CDR2 LQKENI. J lost 4 bases, V lost 4 bases, and 4 bases had no gene match. The CDR3 sequence: CASSRTSGLYNEQFF. CDR3 DNA sequence: TGTGCCAGCTCACGGACTAGCGGATTATACAATGAGCAGTTCTTC.

This clonotype has just a few counts. The chain couples TRBV4-3 to TRBJ2-3; 10 bases align to TRBD1. Germline lookup yields CDR1 LGHNA and CDR2 YSLEER. CDR3 length: 15 amino acids. Trimming cost V 2 bases and J 4 bases; bases outside gene matches: 3. The CDR3 protein is CASSQRDRGSDTQYF. For the CDR3, the DNA is TGCGCCAGCAGCCAACGGGACAGGGGTTCAGATACGCAGTATTTT.

This clonotype was counted at least ten times. The rearrangement uses TRBV5-1 and TRBJ2-7; D is unclear. V was clipped by 3 bases and J by 3 bases, with 7 bases between them. This CDR3 region has 12 residues. Germline V gene data show CDR1 as SGHRS and CDR2 as YFSETQ. The CDR3 nucleotides are TGCGCCAGCAGCTACGACAACTACGAGCAGTACTTC. Amino acids: CASSYDNYEQYF.

This clonotype was recorded only once. A much larger clone lies a single base off, so this may be a read error. V gene TRBV7-2 combines with J gene TRBJ1-2; D gene ambiguous. Looked up from germline, CDR1 is SGHTA and CDR2 is FQGNSA. V was trimmed by 1 base and J by 7 bases, leaving 10 bases between them. The CDR3 has 13 residues. CDR3 in amino acids: CASSLDMESGYTF. The CDR3 DNA sequence: TGTGCCAGCAGCTTAGACATGGAAAGTGGCTACACCTTC.

The chain carries TRBV6-5 and TRBJ2-1, with 12 bases that match TRBD1. Germline assignment: CDR1 MNHEY and CDR2 SVGAGI. V was pared by 4 bases and J by 8 bases, with 3 bases of the junction left unmatched. This CDR3 contains 14 residues. The CDR3: CASSSGQGAYEQFF. In nucleotides, the CDR3 is TGTGCCAGCAGTTCGGGACAGGGGGCCTATGAGCAGTTCTTC.

The chain employs TRBV20-1 and TRBJ2-1; D gene ambiguous. V gave up 3 bases and J gave up 8 bases, with 20 bases separating them. The length of the CDR3 is 15 residues. From germline, CDR1 is DFQATT and CDR2 SNEGSKA (reference sequence). The CDR3 nucleotides are TGCAGTGCTAGCGTATCTCCCAGAGGCATCGATGAGCAGTTCTTC. This sequence encodes CSASVSPRGIDEQFF.

This clonotype was counted ten times or more. The rearrangement uses TRBV7-9 and TRBJ2-1; TRBD2 matches at 10 bases. Per the germline V gene, CDR1 is SEHNR and CDR2 is FQNEAQ (reference sequence). With 4 bases clipped from V and 4 bases from J, the junction kept 4 bases outside the gene matches. The CDR3 is 15 residues long. This CDR3 reads CASSSGTSAYNEQFF. In nucleotides, the CDR3 is TGTGCCAGCAGCTCCGGGACTAGCGCTTACAATGAGCAGTTCTTC.

A note on this clonotype: A much larger clone is a single base away; this may be a read error. V gene TRBV7-2 combines with J gene TRBJ2-7, with TRBD2 matching over 11 bases. Germline V CDR1 and CDR2: SGHTA, FQGNSA. The length of the CDR3 is 15 residues. V was pared by 1 base and J by 7 bases, with 6 bases of the junction left unmatched. CDR3 residues: CASSLGLAGGDEQYF. The CDR3 DNA reads as TGTGCCAGCAGCTTAGGGCTAGCGGGGGGAGATGAGCAGTACTTC.

The chain links TRBV6-2 or TRBV6-3 to TRBJ1-2; 8 bases match TRBD1. The CDR3 runs to 18 residues. Germline CDR1 and CDR2: MNHEY and SVGEGT. V lost 5 bases to trimming and J lost 1 base; unmatched junction nucleotides: 15. This chain's CDR3 is CASSPARDRRKNNYGYTF. In DNA, the CDR3 is TGTGCCAGCAGTCCTGCCCGGGACAGGAGAAAAAATAACTATGGCTACACCTTC.

There are a few counts of this clonotype. This chain uses TRBV5-1 with TRBJ1-6, with 11 bases that match TRBD1. The germline CDR1 and CDR2 sequences are SGHRS and YFSETQ. With 5 bases clipped from V and 10 bases from J, the junction kept 5 bases outside the gene matches. CDR3 length: 14 amino acids. The CDR3 protein is CASRPDRGRSPLHF. CDR3 bases: TGCGCCAGCAGACCGGACAGGGGGCGATCACCCCTCCACTTT.

The V call is TRBV6-5, the J call TRBJ2-3; D may match TRBD1 or TRBD2 (5 bases each). The germline V gene encodes CDR1 MNHEY and CDR2 SVGAGI. This CDR3 has 16 residues. V was pared by 0 bases and J by 2 bases, with 12 bases between. The CDR3 here is CASSYSSGAITDTQYF. The CDR3 DNA follows: TGTGCCAGCAGTTACTCCTCCGGGGCGATCACAGATACGCAGTATTTT.

This clonotype was detected ten times or more. The chain has TRBV28 and TRBJ2-3, with D perhaps being TRBD1 or TRBD2 (5 bases each). This CDR3 has 13 residues. The germline V and J ends were trimmed by 6 bases and 4 bases, with 11 bases remaining between them. The germline CDR1 and CDR2 sequences are MDHEN and SYDVKM. The CDR3 DNA reads TGTGCCAGCAGACCGCCGGGGCCAGATACGCAGTATTTT. Its protein product is CASRPPGPDTQYF.

This clonotype has ten or more counts. The gene calls are TRBV11-2 and TRBJ2-5, with D perhaps matching TRBD1 or TRBD2 (7 bases each). The CDR3 extends over 16 amino acids. Trimming stripped 5 bases from V and 5 bases from J, with 21 bases between. Germline V CDR1 and CDR2: SGHAT, FQNNGV. CDR3 protein: CASSPAPDREGETQYF. The CDR3 region has the DNA TGTGCCAGCAGCCCAGCTCCCGACAGGGAGGGGGAGACCCAGTACTTC.

The V and J genes are TRBV9 and TRBJ2-7; D is uncertain. Trimming took off 0 bases at V and 6 bases at J, with 10 bases between the two ends. The CDR3 is 13 residues long. Looked up from germline, CDR1 is SGDLS and CDR2 is YYNGEE. CDR3 DNA: TGTGCCAGCAGCGTAGGTTTGGAACCCGAGCAGTACTTC. This translates into CASSVGLEPEQYF.

This clonotype was detected many times. This chain connects TRBV2 to TRBJ2-7, with D unclear. Germline CDR1 SNHLY, CDR2 FYNNEI. The CDR3 sequence is 12 residues long. V gave up 2 bases and J gave up 6 bases, with 8 bases separating them. CDR3 nucleotides: TGTGCCAGCAGTGAAAGGCTAGTCGAGCAGTACTTC. It codes for CASSERLVEQYF.

Ten or more counts support this clonotype. V is TRBV28 and J is TRBJ2-7, with 8 bases aligning to TRBD1. The germline V gene encodes CDR1 MDHEN and CDR2 SYDVKM. This CDR3 is built from 17 residues. Trimming at V came to 5 bases and at J to 0 bases, leaving 12 bases not matched to a gene. CDR3 sequence: CASSPLRRDRSSYEQYF. The CDR3 DNA follows: TGTGCCAGCAGTCCCCTCCGGCGGGACAGGAGCTCCTACGAGCAGTACTTC.

J is TRBJ2-1 and V is TRBV4-1; no clear D gene. CDR1 is MGHRA, CDR2 YSYEKL, per germline. The CDR3 is 14 amino acids. V was clipped by 0 bases and J by 9 bases, with 12 bases between them. This CDR3 reads CASSQDRLVAEQFF. CDR3 nucleotide sequence: TGCGCCAGCAGCCAAGATAGGCTAGTCGCTGAGCAGTTCTTC.

This clonotype was recorded a few times. The chain combines TRBV27 with TRBJ2-7, with D unresolved. Trimming took 2 bases from V and 4 from J, leaving 9 bases between them. CDR3 length: 13 residues. CDR1 is MNHEY, CDR2 SMNVEV, per germline (reference sequence). The DNA of the CDR3 is TGTGCCAGCAGTTTACTCCAGAATTACGAGCAGTACTTC. This gives the protein CASSLLQNYEQYF.

The sample holds many counts of this clonotype. The rearrangement links TRBV27 to TRBJ2-3, with 7 positions matching TRBD2. The J segment lost 0 bases and the V segment lost 3 bases, leaving 15 bases of the junction unmatched. Per the germline V gene, CDR1 is MNHEY and CDR2 is SMNVEV (reference sequence). There are 19 residues in the CDR3. CDR3 nucleotides: TGTGCCAGCAGTTTCTCCCATATAGAAGCGGGAATTAGCACAGATACGCAGTATTTT. Translated, it gives CASSFSHIEAGISTDTQYF.

This clonotype was seen more than once but under ten times. The CDR3 sequence: CASSRPPDRVHEAFF. As DNA, the CDR3 is TGTGCCAGCAGTCGGCCTCCGGACAGAGTACATGAAGCTTTCTTT. The chain links TRBV6-1 to TRBJ1-1, with D possibly TRBD1 on 6 matching bases. Germline CDR1 reads MNHNS; CDR2 reads SASEGT. Deletions cut 5 bases from V and 7 bases from J, with 20 bases between. The CDR3 contains 15 residues.